This T cell receptor (beta chain) was profiled in a study of T-cell reconstitution after alpha-beta-depleted transplantation in children. Study-level findings and limits: Newly produced T cells mostly provided counts and TCRbeta diversity after one year, as hyperexpanded clones declined. After transplant, high TCRbeta diversity at day 60 in some patients arose from surviving recipient T cells and thymic progenitors. The origin of alpha-beta T cells about two months after transplant was reportedly several hundred expanded graft clones.

The CDR3 has 11 residues. Germline V gene data show CDR1 as DFQATT and CDR2 as SNEGSKA (reference sequence). V lost 1 base and J 6 bases, leaving 3 bases between the germline ends. Comment on this clonotype: Its specificity is unknown.

Unique molecular identifiers were used in preparing the TCRbeta library. TCRdb re-called the PCR reads through MiXCR, storing one row per CDR3 protein. The sample contains 300,000 or so distinct CDR3 sequences, approximately 23% of which appear only once. Material: PBMCs, mostly from graft donor cells, obtained 180 days after TCRalphabeta/CD19-depleted stem cell transplant. This sequence was found in a male patient between 5 and 17 years old who had a stem cell transplant for acute lymphoblastic leukemia, so the T cells may come from the graft donor. V and J are TRBV20-1 and TRBJ2-2; D gene ambiguous. Here the CDR3 DNA reads TGCAGTGCTAGAGTGCCCGGGGAGCTGTTTTTT. Protein sequence: CSARVPGELFF.